What follows is one TCR beta chain and its context. The target antigen is unknown. The PCR contained 60 Vbeta and 13 Jbeta primers. Data came from immunoSEQ multiplex PCR; TCRdb stores just in-frame clones and leaves some out. The sample includes under 150,000 clones, about 77% seen only once; the top ten take 0.95% to 1.5%. These data belong to a study of cytomegalovirus exposure and HLA in healthy donors. About the research overall: The Caucasian-associated ancestry cluster held over 65% of under 450 genotyped donors.

Study-wide points: Certain sequence variants were highly shared and formed a cluster, and this cluster was likely a sequencing artifact. For most TCR beta V segments, an earlier analysis put the productive rate at about 87% or about 30% of the time. A later analysis reportedly identified an Asian-associated ancestry cluster as carrying fewer N-insertions than the approximately 670-donor mean.

CDR1 is LNHDA and CDR2 is SQIVND in the germline V gene (reference sequence). Trimming took 0 bases from V and 3 from J, leaving 12 bases between them. The CDR3 runs to 15 residues. The sample consisted of PBMCs. The J gene is TRBJ2-7, the V gene TRBV19; TRBD1 is a possible D gene (6 bases). This receptor was identified in a man aged 45-60 years in good health and CMV-seronegative. CDR3 in amino acids: CASSIEWGQNYEQYF. CDR3 in DNA: TGTGCCAGTAGTATAGAATGGGGACAAAACTACGAGCAGTACTTC. The full variable domain, its missing parts supplied by reference TRBV19 and TRBJ2-7, is DGGITQSPKYLFRKEGQNVTLSCEQNLNHDAMYWYRQDPGQGLRLIYYSQIVNDFQKGDIAEGYSVSREKKESFPLTVTSAQKNPTAFYLCASSIEWGQNYEQYFGPGTRLTVT.